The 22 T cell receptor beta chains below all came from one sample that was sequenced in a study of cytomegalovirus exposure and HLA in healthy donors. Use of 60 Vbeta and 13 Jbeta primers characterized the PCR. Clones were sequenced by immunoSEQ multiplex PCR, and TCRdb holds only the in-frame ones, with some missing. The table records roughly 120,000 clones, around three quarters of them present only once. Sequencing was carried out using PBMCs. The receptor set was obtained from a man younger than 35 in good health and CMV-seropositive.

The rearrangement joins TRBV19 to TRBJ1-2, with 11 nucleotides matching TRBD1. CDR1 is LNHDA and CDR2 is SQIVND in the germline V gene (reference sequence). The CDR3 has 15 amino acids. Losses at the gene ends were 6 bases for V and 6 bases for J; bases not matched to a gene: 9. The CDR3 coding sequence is TGTGCCAGTAGACCAAGGACAGGGGGCGCGAATGGCTACACCTTC. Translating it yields CASRPRTGGANGYTF.

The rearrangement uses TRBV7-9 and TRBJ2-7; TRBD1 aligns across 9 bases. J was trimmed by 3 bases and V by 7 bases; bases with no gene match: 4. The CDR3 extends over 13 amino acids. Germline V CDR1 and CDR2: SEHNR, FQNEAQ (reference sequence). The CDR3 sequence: CASTGTGHYEQYF. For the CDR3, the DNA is TGTGCCAGCACCGGGACAGGGCACTACGAGCAGTACTTC.

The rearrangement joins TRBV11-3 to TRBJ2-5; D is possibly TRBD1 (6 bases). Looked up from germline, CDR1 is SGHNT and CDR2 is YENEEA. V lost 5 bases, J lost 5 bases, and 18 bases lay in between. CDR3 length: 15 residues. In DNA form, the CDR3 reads TGTGCCAGCAGCCGCGGGTCAGGGGAGTCGGAGACCCAGTACTTC. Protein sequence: CASSRGSGESETQYF.

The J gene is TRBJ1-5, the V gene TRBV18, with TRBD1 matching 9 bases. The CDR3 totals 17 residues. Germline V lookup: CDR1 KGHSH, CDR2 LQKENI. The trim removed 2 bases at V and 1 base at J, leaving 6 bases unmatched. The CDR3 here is CASSPRGQGWSNQPQHF. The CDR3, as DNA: TGTGCCAGCTCACCAAGGGGACAGGGTTGGAGCAATCAGCCCCAGCATTTT.

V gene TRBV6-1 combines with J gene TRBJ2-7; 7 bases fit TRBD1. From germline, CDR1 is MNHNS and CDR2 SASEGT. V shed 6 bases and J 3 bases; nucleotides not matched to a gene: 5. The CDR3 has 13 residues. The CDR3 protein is CASRVTGDYEQYF. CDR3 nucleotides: TGTGCCAGCAGGGTTACAGGGGACTACGAGCAGTACTTC.

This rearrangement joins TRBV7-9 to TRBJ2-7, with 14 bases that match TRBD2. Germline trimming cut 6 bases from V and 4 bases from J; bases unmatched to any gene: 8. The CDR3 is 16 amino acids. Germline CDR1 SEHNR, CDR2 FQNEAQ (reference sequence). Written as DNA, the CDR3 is TGTGCCAGCAGTTCCGGGACTAGCGGGAGACTTTACGAGCAGTACTTC. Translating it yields CASSSGTSGRLYEQYF.

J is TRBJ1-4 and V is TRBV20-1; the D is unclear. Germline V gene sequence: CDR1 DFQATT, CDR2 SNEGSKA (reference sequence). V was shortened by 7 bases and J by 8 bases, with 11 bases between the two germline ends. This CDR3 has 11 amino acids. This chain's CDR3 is CSGEAGEKLFF. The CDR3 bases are TGCAGTGGGGAGGCGGGAGAAAAACTGTTTTTT.

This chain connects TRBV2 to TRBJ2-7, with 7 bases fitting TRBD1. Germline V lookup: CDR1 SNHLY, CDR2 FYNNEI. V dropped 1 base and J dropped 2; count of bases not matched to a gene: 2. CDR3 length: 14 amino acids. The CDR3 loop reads CASSEGQGAYEQYF. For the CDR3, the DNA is TGTGCCAGCAGTGAAGGGCAGGGGGCCTACGAGCAGTACTTC.

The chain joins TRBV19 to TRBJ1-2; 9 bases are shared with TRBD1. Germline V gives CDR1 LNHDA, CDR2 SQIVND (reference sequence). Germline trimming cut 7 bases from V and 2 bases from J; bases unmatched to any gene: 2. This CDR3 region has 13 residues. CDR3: CASTTGGNYGYTF. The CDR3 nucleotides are TGTGCCAGTACTACAGGGGGCAACTATGGCTACACCTTC. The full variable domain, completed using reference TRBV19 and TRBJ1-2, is DGGITQSPKYLFRKEGQNVTLSCEQNLNHDAMYWYRQDPGQGLRLIYYSQIVNDFQKGDIAEGYSVSREKKESFPLTVTSAQKNPTAFYLCASTTGGNYGYTFGSGTRLTVV.

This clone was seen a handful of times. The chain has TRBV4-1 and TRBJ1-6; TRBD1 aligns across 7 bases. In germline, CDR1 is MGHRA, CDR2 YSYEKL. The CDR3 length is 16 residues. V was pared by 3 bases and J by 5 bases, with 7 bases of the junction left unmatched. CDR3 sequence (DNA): TGCGCCAGCAGCCAGGGCAGGGGGTCCCATAATTCACCCCTCCACTTT. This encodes CASSQGRGSHNSPLHF.

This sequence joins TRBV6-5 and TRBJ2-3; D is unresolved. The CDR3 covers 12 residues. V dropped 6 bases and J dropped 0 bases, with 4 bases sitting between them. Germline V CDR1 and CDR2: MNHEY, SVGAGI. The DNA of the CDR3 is TGTGCCAGCAGGTCGAGCACAGATACGCAGTATTTT. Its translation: CASRSSTDTQYF.

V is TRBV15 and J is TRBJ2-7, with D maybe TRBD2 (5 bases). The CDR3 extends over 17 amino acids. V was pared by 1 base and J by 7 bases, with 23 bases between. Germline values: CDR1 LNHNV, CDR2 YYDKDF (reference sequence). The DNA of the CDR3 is TGTGCCACCAGCAGAGGGGTTATGCAGTTCTCCCCGGGGGAGCAGTACTTC. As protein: CATSRGVMQFSPGEQYF.

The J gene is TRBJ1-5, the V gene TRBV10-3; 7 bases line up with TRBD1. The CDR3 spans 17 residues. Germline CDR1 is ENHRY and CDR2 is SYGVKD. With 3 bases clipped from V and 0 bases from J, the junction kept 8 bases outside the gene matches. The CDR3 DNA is TGTGCCATCAGTGACCCGACAGGGACACATAGCAATCAGCCCCAGCATTTT. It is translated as CAISDPTGTHSNQPQHF.

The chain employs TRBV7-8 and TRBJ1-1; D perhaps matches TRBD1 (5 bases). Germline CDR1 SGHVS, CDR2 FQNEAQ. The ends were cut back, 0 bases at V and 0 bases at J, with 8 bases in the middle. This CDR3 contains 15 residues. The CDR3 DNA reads TGTGCCAGCAGCTTAGCGGCCAGGGTGAACACTGAAGCTTTCTTT. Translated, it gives CASSLAARVNTEAFF.

DNA for the CDR3: TGTGCCAGCAGTTTATATCTCCCGGGACAGGGCACAGATACGCAGTATTTT. Translated: CASSLYLPGQGTDTQYF. The chain combines TRBV28 with TRBJ2-3; TRBD1 matches 8 bases. The CDR3 runs 17 residues. CDR1 is MDHEN, CDR2 SYDVKM, per germline. V was pared by 1 base and J by 1 base, with 7 bases of the junction left unmatched.

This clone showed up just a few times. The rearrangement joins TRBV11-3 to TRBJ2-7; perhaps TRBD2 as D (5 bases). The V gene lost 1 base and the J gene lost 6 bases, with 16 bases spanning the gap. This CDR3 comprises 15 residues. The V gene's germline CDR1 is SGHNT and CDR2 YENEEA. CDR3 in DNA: TGTGCCAGCAGCTTAGGGGGTGCGCGGGTGAGCGAGCAGTACTTC. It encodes CASSLGGARVSEQYF. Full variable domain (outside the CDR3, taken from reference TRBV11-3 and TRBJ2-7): EAGVVQSPRYKIIEKKQPVAFWCNPISGHNTLYWYLQNLGQGPELLIRYENEEAVDDSQLPKDRFSAERLKGVDSTLKIQPAELGDSAVYLCASSLGGARVSEQYFGPGTRLTVT.

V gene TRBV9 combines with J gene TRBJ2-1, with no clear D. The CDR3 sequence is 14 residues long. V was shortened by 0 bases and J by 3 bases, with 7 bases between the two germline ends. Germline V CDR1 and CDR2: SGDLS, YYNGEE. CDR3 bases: TGTGCCAGCAGCGTAGTCCCTAGCTACAATGAGCAGTTCTTC. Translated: CASSVVPSYNEQFF.

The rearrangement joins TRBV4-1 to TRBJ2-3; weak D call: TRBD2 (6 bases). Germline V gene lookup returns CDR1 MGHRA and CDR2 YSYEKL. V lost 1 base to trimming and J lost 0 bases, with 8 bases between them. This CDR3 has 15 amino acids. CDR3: CASSQAGVSTDTQYF. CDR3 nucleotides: TGCGCCAGCAGCCAAGCGGGAGTTAGCACAGATACGCAGTATTTT.

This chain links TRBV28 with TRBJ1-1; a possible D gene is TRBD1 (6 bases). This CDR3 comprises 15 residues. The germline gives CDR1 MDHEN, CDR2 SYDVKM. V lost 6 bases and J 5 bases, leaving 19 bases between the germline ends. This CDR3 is CASSPLGAGGTEAFF. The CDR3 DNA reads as TGTGCCAGCAGCCCCCTGGGGGCGGGGGGGACTGAAGCTTTCTTT.

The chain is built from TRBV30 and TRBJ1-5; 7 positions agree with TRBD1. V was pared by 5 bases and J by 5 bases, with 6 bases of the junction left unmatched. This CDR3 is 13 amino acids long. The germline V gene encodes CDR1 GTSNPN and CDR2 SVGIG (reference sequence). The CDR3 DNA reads TGTGCCTGGGCCCTAGGGGGCGATCAGCCCCAGCATTTT. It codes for CAWALGGDQPQHF.

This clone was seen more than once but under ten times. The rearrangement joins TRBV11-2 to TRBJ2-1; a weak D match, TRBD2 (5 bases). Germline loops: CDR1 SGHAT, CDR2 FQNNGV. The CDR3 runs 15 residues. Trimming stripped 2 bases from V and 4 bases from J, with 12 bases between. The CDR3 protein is CASSLLDSPYNEQFF. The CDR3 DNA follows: TGTGCCAGCAGCTTATTGGACTCACCTTACAATGAGCAGTTCTTC.

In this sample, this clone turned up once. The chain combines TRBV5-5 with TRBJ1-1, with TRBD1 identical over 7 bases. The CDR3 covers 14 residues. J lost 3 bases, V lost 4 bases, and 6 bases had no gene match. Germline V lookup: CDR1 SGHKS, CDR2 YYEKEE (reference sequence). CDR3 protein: CASSTGQRDTEAFF. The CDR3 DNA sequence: TGTGCCAGCAGCACGGGACAGAGGGACACTGAAGCTTTCTTT.